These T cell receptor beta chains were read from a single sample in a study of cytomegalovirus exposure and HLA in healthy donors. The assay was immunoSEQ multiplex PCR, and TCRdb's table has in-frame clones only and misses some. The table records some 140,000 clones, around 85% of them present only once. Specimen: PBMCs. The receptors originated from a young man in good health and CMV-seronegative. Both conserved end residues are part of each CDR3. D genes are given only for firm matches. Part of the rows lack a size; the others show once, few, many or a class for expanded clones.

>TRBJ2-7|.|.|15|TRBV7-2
CASSPPSGFSYEQYF
TGTGCCAGCAGCCCCCCCTCGGGATTCTCCTACGAGCAGTACTTC
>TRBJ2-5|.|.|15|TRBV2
CASSGMDTQQETQYF
TGTGCCAGCAGTGGGATGGACACCCAACAAGAGACCCAGTACTTC
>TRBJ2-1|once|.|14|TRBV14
CASSLEGSYNEQFF
TGTGCCAGCAGCCTAGAGGGCAGCTACAATGAGCAGTTCTTC
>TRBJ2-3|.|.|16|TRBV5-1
CASSSLPRASTDTQYF
TGCGCCAGCAGCTCCCTTCCGCGCGCGAGCACAGATACGCAGTATTTT
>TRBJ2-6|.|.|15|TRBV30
CAWSGGDSGANVLTF
TGTGCCTGGAGTGGCGGTGACTCTGGGGCCAACGTCCTGACTTTC
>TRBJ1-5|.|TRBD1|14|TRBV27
CASSPGQSGQPQHF
TGTGCCAGCAGTCCGGGACAGTCTGGCCAGCCCCAGCATTTT
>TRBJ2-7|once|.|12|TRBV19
CATAGLPYEQYF
TGTGCCACCGCGGGGTTACCCTACGAGCAGTACTTC
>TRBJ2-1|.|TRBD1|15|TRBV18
CASSAYGQAGNEQFF
TGTGCCAGCTCAGCATACGGACAGGCAGGGAATGAGCAGTTCTTC
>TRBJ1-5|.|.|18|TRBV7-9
CASSLVGREGVRNQPQHF
TGTGCCAGCAGCTTAGTAGGCAGGGAAGGGGTTCGCAATCAGCCCCAGCATTTT
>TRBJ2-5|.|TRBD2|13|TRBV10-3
CASSGGATETQYF
TGTGCCAGTAGCGGGGGGGCCACGGAGACCCAGTACTTC
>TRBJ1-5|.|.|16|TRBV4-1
CASSQKVQGGNQPQHF
TGCGCCAGCAGCCAAAAAGTACAGGGAGGCAATCAGCCCCAGCATTTT
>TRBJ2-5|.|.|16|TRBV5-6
CASSLKRWDSQETQYF
TGTGCCAGCAGCTTAAAACGTTGGGACTCCCAAGAGACCCAGTACTTC
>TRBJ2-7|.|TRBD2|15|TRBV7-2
CASSLTSGSLYEQYF
TGTGCCAGCAGCTTAACTAGCGGGAGTCTCTACGAGCAGTACTTC
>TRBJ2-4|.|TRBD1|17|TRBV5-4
CASSFGQGAFYTNIQYF
TGTGCCAGCAGCTTCGGACAGGGGGCTTTTTATACAAACATTCAGTACTTC
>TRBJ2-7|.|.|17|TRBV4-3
CASSQDPGDSESYEQYF
TGCGCCAGCAGCCAAGATCCGGGGGACTCGGAATCCTACGAGCAGTACTTC
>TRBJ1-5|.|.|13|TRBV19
CASSAGVNQPQHF
TGTGCCAGTAGTGCGGGTGTAAATCAGCCCCAGCATTTT
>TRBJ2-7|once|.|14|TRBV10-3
CAISAFVLGDEQYF
TGTGCCATCAGTGCCTTTGTCTTAGGGGACGAGCAGTACTTC
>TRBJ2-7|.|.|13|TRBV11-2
CASSLGDMGEQYF
TGTGCCAGCAGCTTAGGGGACATGGGGGAGCAGTACTTC
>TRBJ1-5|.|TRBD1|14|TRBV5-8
CASSLQGAYQPQHF
TGTGCCAGCAGTCTACAGGGGGCATATCAGCCCCAGCATTTT
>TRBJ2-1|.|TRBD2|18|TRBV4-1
CASSQDSVLLADDNEQFF
TGCGCCAGCAGCCAAGATTCGGTCTTACTAGCGGATGACAATGAGCAGTTCTTC
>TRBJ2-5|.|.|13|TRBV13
CASSLRGPETQYF
TGTGCCAGCAGCTTAAGGGGTCCGGAGACCCAGTACTTC
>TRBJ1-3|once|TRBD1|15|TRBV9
CASSGTGTAGNTIYF
TGTGCCAGCAGCGGGACCGGGACAGCTGGAAACACCATATATTTT
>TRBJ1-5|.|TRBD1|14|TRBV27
CASGDRAADQPQHF
TGTGCCAGCGGGGACAGAGCGGCCGATCAGCCCCAGCATTTT
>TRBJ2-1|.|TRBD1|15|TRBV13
CASSQGQFNYNEQFF
TGTGCCAGCAGCCAGGGACAGTTTAACTACAATGAGCAGTTCTTC
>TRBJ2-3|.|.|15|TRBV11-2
CASSLSERIADTQYF
TGTGCCAGCAGCTTAAGCGAGAGGATCGCAGATACGCAGTATTTT